This T cell receptor (beta chain) was found in a study of regulatory T cells in long-lasting Graves disease. Findings of the study overall: Persistent patients shared more public clonotypes (approximately 2,800) than new patients (approximately 900). When disease was persistent, TRBV28, TRBJ1-2 and TRBJ2-5 were the favored segments. The sample size was small, and this may have reduced accuracy.

With iRepertoire HTBI primers and Arm-PCR of CDR3 regions, TCR beta libraries were built. TCRdb passed the multiplex PCR reads through MiXCR, listing each CDR3 protein once. Found here are roughly 430,000 distinct CDR3 sequences, 20% to 25% of them singletons; the top ten hold roughly 13%. Described time point: persistent/refractory GD, antithyroid drugs over 5 years with positive TRAb. Isolated PBMC RNA provided the starting material for the TCR library. The peripheral blood volume drawn was around 10 milliliters, and it was collected into EDTA tubes. This clonotype was seen repeatedly, ten times or more. Its antigen remains unknown. Deletions cut 6 bases from V and 2 bases from J, with 13 bases between. This CDR3 spans 14 amino acids. CDR1 is MNHNS, CDR2 SASEGT, per germline.

The V gene is TRBV6-1, the J gene TRBJ1-1, with D maybe TRBD1 (6 bases). The sequence derives from a female donor with Graves disease. Here the sequenced sample was peripheral blood mononuclear cells (PBMCs), taken when the disease was refractory, from a patient treated with antithyroid drugs. CDR3 sequence: CASSIGQHNTEAFF. The DNA of the CDR3 is TGTGCCAGCAGCATAGGACAGCATAACACTGAAGCTTTCTTT.